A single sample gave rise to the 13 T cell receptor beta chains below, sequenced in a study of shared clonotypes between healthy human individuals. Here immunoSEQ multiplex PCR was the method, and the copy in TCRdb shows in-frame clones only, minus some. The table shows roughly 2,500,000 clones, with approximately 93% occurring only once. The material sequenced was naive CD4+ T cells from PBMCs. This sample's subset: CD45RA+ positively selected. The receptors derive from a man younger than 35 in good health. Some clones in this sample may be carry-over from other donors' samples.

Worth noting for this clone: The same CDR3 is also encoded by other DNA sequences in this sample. The CDR3 nucleotides are TGTGCCAGCAGCCCGGGACAGGGGGACGATACGCAGTATTTT. Translated: CASSPGQGDDTQYF. The chain has TRBV9 and TRBJ2-3; the match to TRBD1 covers 11 bases. The trim removed 4 bases at V and 6 bases at J, leaving 4 bases unmatched. The CDR3 is 14 amino acids. The germline CDR1 and CDR2 sequences are SGDLS and YYNGEE.

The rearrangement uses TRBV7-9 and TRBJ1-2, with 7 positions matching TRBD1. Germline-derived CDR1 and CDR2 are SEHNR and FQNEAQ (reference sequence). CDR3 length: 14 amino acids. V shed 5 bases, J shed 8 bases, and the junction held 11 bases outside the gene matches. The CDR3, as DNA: TGTGCCAGCAGCCTTGGACAGGACGGGGGAGGCTACACCTTC. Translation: CASSLGQDGGGYTF.

Here the CDR3 reads CASSLSAVPAPYF. CDR3 bases: TGTGCCAGCAGTTTATCAGCAGTCCCAGCGCCGTACTTC. V usage is TRBV28 and J usage is TRBJ2-7; D gene uncertain. This CDR3 region has 13 residues. Trimming pared 1 base from V and 12 bases from J, leaving 16 bases between. Looked up from germline, CDR1 is MDHEN and CDR2 is SYDVKM.

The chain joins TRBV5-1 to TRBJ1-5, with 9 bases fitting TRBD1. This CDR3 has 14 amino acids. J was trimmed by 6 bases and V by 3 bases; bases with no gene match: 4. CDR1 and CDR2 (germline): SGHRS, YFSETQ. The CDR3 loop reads CASSWTGDGQPQHF. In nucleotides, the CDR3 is TGCGCCAGCAGCTGGACAGGGGACGGTCAGCCCCAGCATTTT.

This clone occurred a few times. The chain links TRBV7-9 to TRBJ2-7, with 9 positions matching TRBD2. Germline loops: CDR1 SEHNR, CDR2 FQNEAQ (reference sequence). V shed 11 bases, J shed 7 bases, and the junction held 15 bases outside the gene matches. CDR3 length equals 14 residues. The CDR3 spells CAHDPSGITLEQYF. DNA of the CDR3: TGTGCCCACGACCCTAGCGGGATTACGTTGGAGCAGTACTTC.

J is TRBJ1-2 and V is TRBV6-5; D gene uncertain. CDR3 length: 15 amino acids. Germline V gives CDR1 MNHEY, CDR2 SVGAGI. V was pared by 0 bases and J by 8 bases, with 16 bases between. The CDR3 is CASSYSKRVGSGYTF. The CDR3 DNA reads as TGTGCCAGCAGTTACTCGAAGCGGGTCGGAAGCGGCTACACCTTC.

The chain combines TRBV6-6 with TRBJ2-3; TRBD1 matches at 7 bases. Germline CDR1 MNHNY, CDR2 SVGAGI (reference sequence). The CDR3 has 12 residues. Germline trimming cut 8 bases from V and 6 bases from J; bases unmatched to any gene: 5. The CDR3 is CASGQAPDTQYF. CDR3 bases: TGTGCCAGCGGACAGGCCCCGGATACGCAGTATTTT.

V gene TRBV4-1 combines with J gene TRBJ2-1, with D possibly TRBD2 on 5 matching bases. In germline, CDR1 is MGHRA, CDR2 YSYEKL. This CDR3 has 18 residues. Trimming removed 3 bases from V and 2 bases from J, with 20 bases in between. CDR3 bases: TGCGCCAGCAGCCAGCTAGCAGCCCTAAGTTCCCCCTACAATGAGCAGTTCTTC. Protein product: CASSQLAALSSPYNEQFF.

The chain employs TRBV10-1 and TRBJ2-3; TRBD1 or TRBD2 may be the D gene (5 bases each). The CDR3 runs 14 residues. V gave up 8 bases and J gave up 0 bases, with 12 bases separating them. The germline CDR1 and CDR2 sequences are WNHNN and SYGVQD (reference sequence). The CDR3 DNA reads TGCGCCAGCGGGGCCCCTAGCAGCACAGATACGCAGTATTTT. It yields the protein CASGAPSSTDTQYF.

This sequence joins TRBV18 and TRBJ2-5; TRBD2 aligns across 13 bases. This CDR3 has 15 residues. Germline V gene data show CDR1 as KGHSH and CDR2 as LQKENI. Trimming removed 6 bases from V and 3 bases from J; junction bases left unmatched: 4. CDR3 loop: CASSEGTSGEETQYF. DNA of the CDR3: TGTGCCAGCTCGGAGGGGACTAGCGGGGAAGAGACCCAGTACTTC.

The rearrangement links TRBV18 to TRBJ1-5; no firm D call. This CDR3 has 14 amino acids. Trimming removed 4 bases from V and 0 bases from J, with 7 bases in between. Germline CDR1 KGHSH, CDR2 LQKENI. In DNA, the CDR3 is TGTGCCAGCTCACTTGGGATTAGCAATCAGCCCCAGCATTTT. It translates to CASSLGISNQPQHF.

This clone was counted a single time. CDR3 amino acids: CASSRLSGSTDTQYF. DNA for the CDR3: TGTGCCAGCAGCCGTCTTAGCGGTAGCACAGATACGCAGTATTTT. The rearrangement uses TRBV5-6 and TRBJ2-3; D is perhaps TRBD2 (6 bases). The CDR3 loop spans 15 amino acids. CDR1 and CDR2 (germline): SGHDT, YYEEEE. Trimming left V 4 bases short and J 0 bases short, with 12 bases between.

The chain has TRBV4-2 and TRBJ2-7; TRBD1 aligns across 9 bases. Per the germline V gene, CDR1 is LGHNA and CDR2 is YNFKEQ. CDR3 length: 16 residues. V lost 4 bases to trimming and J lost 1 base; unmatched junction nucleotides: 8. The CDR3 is CASSLQGAKGSYEQYF. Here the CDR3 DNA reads TGTGCCAGCAGCCTACAGGGGGCGAAGGGTTCCTACGAGCAGTACTTC.